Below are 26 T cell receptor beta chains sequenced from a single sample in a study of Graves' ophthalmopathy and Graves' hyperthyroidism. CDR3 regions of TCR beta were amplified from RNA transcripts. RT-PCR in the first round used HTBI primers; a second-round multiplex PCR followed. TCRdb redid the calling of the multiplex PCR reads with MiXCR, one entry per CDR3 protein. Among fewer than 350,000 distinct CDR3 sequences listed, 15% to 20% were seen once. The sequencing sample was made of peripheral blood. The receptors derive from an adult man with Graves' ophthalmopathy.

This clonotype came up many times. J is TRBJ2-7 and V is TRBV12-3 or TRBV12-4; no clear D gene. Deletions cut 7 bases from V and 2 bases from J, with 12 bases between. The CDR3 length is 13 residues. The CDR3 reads CASTQTTAYEQYF. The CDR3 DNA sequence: TGTGCCAGCACCCAGACAACGGCCTACGAGCAGTACTTC.

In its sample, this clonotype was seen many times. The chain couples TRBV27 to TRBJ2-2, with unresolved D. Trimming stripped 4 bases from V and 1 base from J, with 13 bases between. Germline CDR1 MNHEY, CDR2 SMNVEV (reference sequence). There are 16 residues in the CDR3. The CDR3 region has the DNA TGTGCCAGCAGTTCCCCCGGCCGTAGGAACACCGGGGAGCTGTTTTTT. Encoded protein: CASSSPGRRNTGELFF.

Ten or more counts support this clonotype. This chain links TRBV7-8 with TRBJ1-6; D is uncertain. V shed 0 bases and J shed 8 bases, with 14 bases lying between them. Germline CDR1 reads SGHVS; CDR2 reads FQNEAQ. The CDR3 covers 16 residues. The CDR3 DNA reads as TGTGCCAGCAGCTTAGCGGAGGGCAGCAGTCATTCACCCCTCCACTTT. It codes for CASSLAEGSSHSPLHF. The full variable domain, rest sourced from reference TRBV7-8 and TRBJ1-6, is GAGVSQSPRYKVAKRGQDVALRCDPISGHVSLFWYQQALGQGPEFLTYFQNEAQLDKSGLPSDRFFAERPEGSVSTLKIQRTQQEDSAVYLCASSLAEGSSHSPLHFGNGTRLTVT.

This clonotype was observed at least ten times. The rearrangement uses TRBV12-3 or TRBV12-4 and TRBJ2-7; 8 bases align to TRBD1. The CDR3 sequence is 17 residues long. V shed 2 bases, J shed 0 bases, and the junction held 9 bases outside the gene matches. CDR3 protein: CASSLITGGLSSYEQYF. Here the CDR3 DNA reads TGTGCCAGCAGTTTAATCACAGGGGGTTTAAGCTCCTACGAGCAGTACTTC.

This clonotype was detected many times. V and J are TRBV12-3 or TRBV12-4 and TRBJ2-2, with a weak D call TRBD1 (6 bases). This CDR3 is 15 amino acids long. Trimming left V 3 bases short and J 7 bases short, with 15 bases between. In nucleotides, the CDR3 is TGTGCCAGCAGTTTCCAGGGGAATTCGGACGGGGAGCTGTTTTTT. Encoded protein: CASSFQGNSDGELFF.

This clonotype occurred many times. The CDR3 loop reads CASSPRGTDYNSPLHF. The DNA of the CDR3 is TGTGCCAGCAGCCCTCGGGGGACAGACTATAATTCACCCCTCCACTTT. The chain recombines TRBV7-2 with TRBJ1-6; TRBD1 agrees at 7 bases. The V gene's germline CDR1 is SGHTA and CDR2 FQGNSA. V dropped 5 bases and J dropped 3; count of bases not matched to a gene: 7. The CDR3 loop spans 16 amino acids.

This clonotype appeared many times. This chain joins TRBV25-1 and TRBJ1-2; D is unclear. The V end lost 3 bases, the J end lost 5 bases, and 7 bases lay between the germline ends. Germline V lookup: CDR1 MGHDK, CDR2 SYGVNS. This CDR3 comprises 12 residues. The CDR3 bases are TGTGCCAGCAGTGACCCCTTTTATGGCTACACCTTC. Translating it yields CASSDPFYGYTF.

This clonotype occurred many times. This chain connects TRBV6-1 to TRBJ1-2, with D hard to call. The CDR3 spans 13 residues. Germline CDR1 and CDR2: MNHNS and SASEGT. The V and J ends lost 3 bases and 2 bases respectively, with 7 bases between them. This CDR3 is CASSDFTNYGYTF. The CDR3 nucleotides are TGTGCCAGCAGTGATTTCACCAACTATGGCTACACCTTC.

Here the CDR3 DNA reads TGTGCCAGCAGCAAAGGGTCAGGGGCGGGCCAGCCCCAGCATTTT. This encodes CASSKGSGAGQPQHF. This chain uses TRBV7-2 with TRBJ1-5, with a weak D call TRBD1 (6 bases). V lost 5 bases to trimming and J lost 7 bases, with 18 bases between them. CDR1 and CDR2 (germline): SGHTA, FQGNSA. The CDR3 has 15 amino acids.

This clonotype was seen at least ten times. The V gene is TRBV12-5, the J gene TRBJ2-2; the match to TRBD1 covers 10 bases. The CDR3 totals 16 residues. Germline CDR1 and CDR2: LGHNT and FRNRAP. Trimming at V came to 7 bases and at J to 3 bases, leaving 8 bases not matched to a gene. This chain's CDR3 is CASAPGTGDYTGELFF. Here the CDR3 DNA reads TGTGCTAGTGCCCCCGGGACAGGGGACTACACCGGGGAGCTGTTTTTT.

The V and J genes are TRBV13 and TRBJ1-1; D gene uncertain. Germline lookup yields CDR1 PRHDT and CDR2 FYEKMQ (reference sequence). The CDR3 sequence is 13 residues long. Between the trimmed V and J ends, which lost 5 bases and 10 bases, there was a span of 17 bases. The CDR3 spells CASSVTGNERAFF. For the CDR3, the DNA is TGTGCCAGCAGCGTCACCGGGAACGAGAGAGCTTTCTTT.

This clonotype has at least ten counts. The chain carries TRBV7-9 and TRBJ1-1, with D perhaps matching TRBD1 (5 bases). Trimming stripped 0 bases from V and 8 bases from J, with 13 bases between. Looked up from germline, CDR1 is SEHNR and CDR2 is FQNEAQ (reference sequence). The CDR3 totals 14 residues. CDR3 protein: CASSLAGPREEAFF. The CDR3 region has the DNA TGTGCCAGCAGCTTAGCGGGGCCGAGGGAGGAAGCTTTCTTT.

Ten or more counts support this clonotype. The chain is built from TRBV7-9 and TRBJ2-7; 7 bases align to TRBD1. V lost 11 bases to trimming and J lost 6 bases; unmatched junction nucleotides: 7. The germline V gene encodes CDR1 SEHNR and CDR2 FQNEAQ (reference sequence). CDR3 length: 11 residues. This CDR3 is CALDEGAEQYF. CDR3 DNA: TGTGCCCTCGATGAGGGGGCCGAGCAGTACTTC.

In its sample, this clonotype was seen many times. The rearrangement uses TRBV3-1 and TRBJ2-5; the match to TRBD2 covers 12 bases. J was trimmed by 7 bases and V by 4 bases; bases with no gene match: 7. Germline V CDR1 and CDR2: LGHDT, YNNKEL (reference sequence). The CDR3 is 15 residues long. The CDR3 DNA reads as TGTGCCAGCAGCCCGCAGACTAGCGGGGGCCGGACCCAGTACTTC. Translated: CASSPQTSGGRTQYF.

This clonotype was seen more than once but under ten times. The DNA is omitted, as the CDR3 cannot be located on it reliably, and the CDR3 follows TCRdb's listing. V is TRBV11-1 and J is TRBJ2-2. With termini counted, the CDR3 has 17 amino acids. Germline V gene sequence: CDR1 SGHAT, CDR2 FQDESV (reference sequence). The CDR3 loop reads CASSSPKFGRTPGSCFF.

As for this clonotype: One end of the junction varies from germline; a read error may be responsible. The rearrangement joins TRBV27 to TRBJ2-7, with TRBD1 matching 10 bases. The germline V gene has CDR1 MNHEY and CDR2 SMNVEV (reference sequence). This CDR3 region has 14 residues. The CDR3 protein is CASSRDRGSDEQYF. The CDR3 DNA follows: TGCGCCAGCAGTAGGGACAGGGGTTCGGATGAGCAGTACTTC.

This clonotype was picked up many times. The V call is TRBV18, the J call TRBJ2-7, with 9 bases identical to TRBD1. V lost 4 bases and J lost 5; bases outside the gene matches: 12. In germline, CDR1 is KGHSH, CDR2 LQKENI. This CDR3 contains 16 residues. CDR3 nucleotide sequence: TGTGCCAGCTCACTCCTTACCGGGACAGGGCAGGACGAGCAGTACTTC. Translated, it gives CASSLLTGTGQDEQYF.

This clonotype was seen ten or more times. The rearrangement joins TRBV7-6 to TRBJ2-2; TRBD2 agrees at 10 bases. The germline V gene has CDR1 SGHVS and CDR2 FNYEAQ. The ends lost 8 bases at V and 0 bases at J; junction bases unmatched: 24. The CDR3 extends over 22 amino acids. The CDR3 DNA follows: TGTGCCAGCGATAACTTTCCCCGCCCTCAACTAGCGGGGTGGGCGAACACCGGGGAGCTGTTTTTT. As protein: CASDNFPRPQLAGWANTGELFF.

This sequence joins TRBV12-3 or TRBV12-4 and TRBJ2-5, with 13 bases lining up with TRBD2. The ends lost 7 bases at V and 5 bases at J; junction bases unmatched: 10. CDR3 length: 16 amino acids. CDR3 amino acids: CASKLAGGGITETQYF. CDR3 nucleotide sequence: TGTGCCAGCAAACTAGCGGGAGGGGGGATTACGGAGACCCAGTACTTC.

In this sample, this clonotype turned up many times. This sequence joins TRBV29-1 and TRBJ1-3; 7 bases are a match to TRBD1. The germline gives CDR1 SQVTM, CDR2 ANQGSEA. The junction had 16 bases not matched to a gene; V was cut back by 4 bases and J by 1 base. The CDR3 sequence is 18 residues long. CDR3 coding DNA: TGCAGCGTTGGGGGAATACGGGACAGCCAATTTTCTGGAAACACCATATATTTT. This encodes CSVGGIRDSQFSGNTIYF.

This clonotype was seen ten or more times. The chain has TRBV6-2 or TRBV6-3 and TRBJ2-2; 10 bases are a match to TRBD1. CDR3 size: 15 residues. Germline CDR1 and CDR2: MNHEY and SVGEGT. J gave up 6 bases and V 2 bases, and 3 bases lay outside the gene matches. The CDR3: CASSYRDRGSGELFF. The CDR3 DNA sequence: TGTGCCAGCAGTTACCGGGACAGGGGTTCCGGGGAGCTGTTTTTT.

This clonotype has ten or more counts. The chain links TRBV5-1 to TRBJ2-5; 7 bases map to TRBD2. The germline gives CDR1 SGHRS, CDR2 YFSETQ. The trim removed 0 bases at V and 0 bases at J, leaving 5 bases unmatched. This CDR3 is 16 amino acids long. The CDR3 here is CASSLGPAGNQETQYF. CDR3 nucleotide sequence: TGCGCCAGCAGCTTGGGGCCAGCGGGAAACCAAGAGACCCAGTACTTC.

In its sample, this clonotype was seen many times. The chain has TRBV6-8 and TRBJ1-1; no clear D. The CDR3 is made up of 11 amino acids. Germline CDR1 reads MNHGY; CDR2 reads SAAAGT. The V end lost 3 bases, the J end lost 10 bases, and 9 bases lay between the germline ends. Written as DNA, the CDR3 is TGTGCCAGCAGTTATAGGGTTGGAGCTTTCTTT. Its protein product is CASSYRVGAFF.

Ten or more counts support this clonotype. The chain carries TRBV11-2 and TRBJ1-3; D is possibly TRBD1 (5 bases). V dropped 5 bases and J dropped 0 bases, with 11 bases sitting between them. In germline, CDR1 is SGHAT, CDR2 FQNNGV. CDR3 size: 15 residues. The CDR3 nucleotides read TGTGCCAGCAGCAGGACAATCAGCTCTGGAAACACCATATATTTT. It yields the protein CASSRTISSGNTIYF.

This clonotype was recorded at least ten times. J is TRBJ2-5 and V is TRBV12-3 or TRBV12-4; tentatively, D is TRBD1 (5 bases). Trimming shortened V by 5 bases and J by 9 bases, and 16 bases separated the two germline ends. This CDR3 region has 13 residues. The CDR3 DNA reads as TGTGCCAGCAGTCCTCAGGGTTTCGAGGCCCAGTACTTC. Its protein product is CASSPQGFEAQYF.

CDR3: CAWSSPGPFQETQYF. The DNA of the CDR3 is TGTGCCTGGAGTAGCCCGGGACCGTTCCAAGAGACCCAGTACTTC. This chain joins TRBV30 and TRBJ2-5, with D possibly being TRBD1 or TRBD2 (5 bases each). The CDR3 covers 15 residues. Trimming shortened V by 2 bases and J by 1 base, and 14 bases separated the two germline ends. The germline V gene has CDR1 GTSNPN and CDR2 SVGIG (reference sequence).